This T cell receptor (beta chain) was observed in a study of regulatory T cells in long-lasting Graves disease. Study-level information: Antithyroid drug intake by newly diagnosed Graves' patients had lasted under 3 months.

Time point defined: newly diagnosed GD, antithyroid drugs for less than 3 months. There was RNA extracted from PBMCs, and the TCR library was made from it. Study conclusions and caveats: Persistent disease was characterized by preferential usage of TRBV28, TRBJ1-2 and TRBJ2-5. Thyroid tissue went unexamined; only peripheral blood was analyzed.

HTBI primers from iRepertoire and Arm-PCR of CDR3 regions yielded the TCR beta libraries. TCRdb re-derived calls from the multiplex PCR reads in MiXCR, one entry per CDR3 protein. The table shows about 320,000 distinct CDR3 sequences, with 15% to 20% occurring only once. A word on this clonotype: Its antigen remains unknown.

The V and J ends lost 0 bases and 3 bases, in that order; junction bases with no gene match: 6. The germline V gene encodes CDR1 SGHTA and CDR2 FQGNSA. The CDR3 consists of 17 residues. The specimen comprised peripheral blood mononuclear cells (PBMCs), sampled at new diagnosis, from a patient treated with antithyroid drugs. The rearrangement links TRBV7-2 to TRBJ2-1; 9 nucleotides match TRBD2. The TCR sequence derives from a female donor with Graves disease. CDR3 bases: TGTGCCAGCAGCTTAGCGGCGGCTAGCGGGATCTACAATGAGCAGTTCTTC. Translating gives CASSLAAASGIYNEQFF.